These 10 T cell receptor beta chains originate from one sample sequenced in a study of Ad26.COV2.S vaccination and SARS-CoV-2 variants. Assay: immunoSEQ multiplex PCR; the TCRdb copy retains only in-frame clones and omits some. Of 350,000 to 400,000 clones detected, roughly nine tenths appear once; the ten largest clones hold 3% to 4.5%. Indicated treatment: around 19 received Ad26.COV2.S at low or high dose, single or two shots; about 5 received placebo; per-sample allocation not given. Samples came from day 63 after the first vaccine or placebo injection. The source material was peripheral blood, sampled in a trial of Ad26.COV2.S vaccine versus placebo. The receptors come from a person between 18 and 65 years old who received the Ad26.COV2.S COVID-19 vaccine or a placebo.

The rearrangement joins TRBV29-1 to TRBJ1-2; 7 bases fit TRBD1. The germline CDR1 and CDR2 sequences are SQVTM and ANQGSEA. V lost 2 bases, J lost 6 bases, and 9 bases stayed unmatched. The CDR3 sequence is 14 residues long. The CDR3 sequence is CSVEQTGETNGYTF. The CDR3, as DNA: TGCAGCGTTGAACAAACAGGGGAGACGAATGGCTACACCTTC.

This clone was observed a single time. The chain is built from TRBV7-6 and TRBJ1-2, with TRBD1 matching 7 bases. V shed 5 bases and J 6 bases; nucleotides not matched to a gene: 12. The CDR3 loop spans 15 amino acids. Germline CDR1 and CDR2: SGHVS and FNYEAQ. CDR3 loop: CASSASYRGTDGYTF. As DNA, the CDR3 is TGTGCCAGCAGCGCTTCCTACAGGGGCACTGATGGCTACACCTTC.

V usage is TRBV5-6 and J usage is TRBJ1-6; no clear D. This CDR3 is built from 12 residues. Trimming left V 1 base short and J 10 bases short, with 6 bases between. Germline V gene sequence: CDR1 SGHDT, CDR2 YYEEEE. The chain's CDR3 is CASSLPRSPLHF. CDR3 DNA sequence: TGTGCCAGCAGCTTGCCCCGATCACCCCTCCACTTT.

J is TRBJ1-1 and V is TRBV7-8; no definite D call. The germline V gene has CDR1 SGHVS and CDR2 FQNEAQ. The CDR3 has 13 residues. V was pared by 5 bases and J by 1 base, with 8 bases between. The CDR3 DNA reads TGTGCCAGCAGCAAAGACGGGAACACTGAAGCTTTCTTT. Translation gives CASSKDGNTEAFF.

The chain uses TRBV5-1 and TRBJ2-2; maybe TRBD2 (6 bases). Trimming removed 0 bases from V and 4 bases from J, with 10 bases in between. The CDR3 is made up of 15 amino acids. Germline-derived CDR1 and CDR2 are SGHRS and YFSETQ. The CDR3 nucleotides are TGCGCCAGCAGCTTGGAGGGACTCTCCACCGGGGAGCTGTTTTTT. Residues: CASSLEGLSTGELFF.

J is TRBJ2-7 and V is TRBV15, with D perhaps TRBD2 (5 bases). Germline CDR1 LNHNV, CDR2 YYDKDF (reference sequence). Trimming stripped 3 bases from V and 3 bases from J, with 12 bases between. CDR3 size: 14 residues. The CDR3 loop reads CATSREDGYYEQYF. CDR3 nucleotides: TGTGCCACCAGCAGGGAGGACGGTTACTACGAGCAGTACTTC.

The chain couples TRBV5-6 to TRBJ1-2; 8 nucleotides match TRBD1. V was clipped by 4 bases and J by 4 bases; unmatched bases: 12. Germline V gene data show CDR1 as SGHDT and CDR2 as YYEEEE. The CDR3 consists of 16 residues. The CDR3 is CASSALGGQEGYGYTF. The CDR3 region has the DNA TGTGCCAGCAGCGCCCTGGGGGGACAGGAGGGCTATGGCTACACCTTC.

This chain joins TRBV20-1 and TRBJ1-1; the D gene is possibly TRBD1 (6 bases). V lost 4 bases and J 2 bases, leaving 17 bases between the germline ends. Germline CDR1 reads DFQATT; CDR2 reads SNEGSKA (reference sequence). The CDR3 has 15 amino acids. DNA for the CDR3: TGCAGTGCTACTGAGGACAGCCGAATTAACACTGAAGCTTTCTTT. Protein: CSATEDSRINTEAFF.

The chain couples TRBV5-6 to TRBJ1-1; D unclear. V lost 4 bases and J lost 4, with 8 bases in between. The length of the CDR3 is 12 residues. CDR1 and CDR2 from the germline V gene are SGHDT and YYEEEE. This chain's CDR3 is CASSLSATEAFF. Written as DNA, the CDR3 is TGTGCCAGCAGCCTCTCGGCCACTGAAGCTTTCTTT.

The chain couples TRBV4-3 to TRBJ2-3, with TRBD2 matching over 13 bases. With 1 base clipped from V and 6 bases from J, the junction kept 4 bases outside the gene matches. Looked up from germline, CDR1 is LGHNA and CDR2 is YSLEER. This CDR3 region has 16 residues. CDR3 bases: TGCGCCAGCAGCCAAGGGACTAGCGGGGGTGGGGATACGCAGTATTTT. Its translation is CASSQGTSGGGDTQYF.